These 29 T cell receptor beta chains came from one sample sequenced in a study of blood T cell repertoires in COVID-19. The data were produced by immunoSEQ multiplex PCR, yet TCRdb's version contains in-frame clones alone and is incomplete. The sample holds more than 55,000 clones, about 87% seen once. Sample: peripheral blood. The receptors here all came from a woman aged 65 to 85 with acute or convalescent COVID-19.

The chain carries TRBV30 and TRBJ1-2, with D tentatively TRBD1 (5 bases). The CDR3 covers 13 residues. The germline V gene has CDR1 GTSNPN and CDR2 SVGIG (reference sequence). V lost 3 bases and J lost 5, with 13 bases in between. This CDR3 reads CAWRADRLYGYTF. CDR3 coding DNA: TGTGCCTGGAGGGCTGACAGATTATATGGCTACACCTTC.

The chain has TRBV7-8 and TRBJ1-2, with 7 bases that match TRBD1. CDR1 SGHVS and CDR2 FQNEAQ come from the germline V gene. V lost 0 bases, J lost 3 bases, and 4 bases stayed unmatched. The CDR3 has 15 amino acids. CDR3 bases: TGTGCCAGCAGCTTAGCGCGAGGACAGGACTATGGCTACACCTTC. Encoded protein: CASSLARGQDYGYTF.

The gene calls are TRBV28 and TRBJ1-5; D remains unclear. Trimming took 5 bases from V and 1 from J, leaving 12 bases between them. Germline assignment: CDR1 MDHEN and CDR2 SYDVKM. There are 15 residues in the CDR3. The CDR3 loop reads CASSIRWRSNQPQHF. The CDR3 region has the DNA TGTGCCAGCAGTATTCGATGGAGGAGCAATCAGCCCCAGCATTTT. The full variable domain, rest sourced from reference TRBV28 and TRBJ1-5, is DVKVTQSSRYLVKRTGEKVFLECVQDMDHENMFWYRQDPGLGLRLIYFSYDVKMKEKGDIPEGYSVSREKKERFSLILESASTNQTSMYLCASSIRWRSNQPQHFGDGTRLSIL.

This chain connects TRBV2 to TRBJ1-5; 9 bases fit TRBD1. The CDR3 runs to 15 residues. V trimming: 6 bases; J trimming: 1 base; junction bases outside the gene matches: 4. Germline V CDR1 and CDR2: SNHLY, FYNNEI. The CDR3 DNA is TGTGCCAGCAGCGGACAGGGGTCCAGCAATCAGCCCCAGCATTTT. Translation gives CASSGQGSSNQPQHF.

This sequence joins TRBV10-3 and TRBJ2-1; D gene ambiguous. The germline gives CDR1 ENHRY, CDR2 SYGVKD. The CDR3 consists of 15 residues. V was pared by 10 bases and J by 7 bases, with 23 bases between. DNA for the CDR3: TGTGCCACCGCTACCCTCACTACCCAGTGGAATGAGCAGTTCTTC. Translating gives CATATLTTQWNEQFF.

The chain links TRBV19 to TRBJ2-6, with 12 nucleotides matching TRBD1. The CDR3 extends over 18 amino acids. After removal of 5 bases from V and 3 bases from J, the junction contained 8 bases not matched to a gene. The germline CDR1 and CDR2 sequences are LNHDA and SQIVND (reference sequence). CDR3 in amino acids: CASSVRDRGRGGANVLTF. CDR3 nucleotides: TGTGCCAGTAGTGTACGGGACAGGGGGCGAGGTGGGGCCAACGTCCTGACTTTC.

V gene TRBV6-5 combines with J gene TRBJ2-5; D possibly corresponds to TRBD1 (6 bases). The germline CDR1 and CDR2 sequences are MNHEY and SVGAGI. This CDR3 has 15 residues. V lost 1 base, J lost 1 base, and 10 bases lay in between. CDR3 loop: CASSYLGQTQETQYF. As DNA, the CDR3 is TGTGCCAGCAGTTACTTAGGACAGACCCAAGAGACCCAGTACTTC.

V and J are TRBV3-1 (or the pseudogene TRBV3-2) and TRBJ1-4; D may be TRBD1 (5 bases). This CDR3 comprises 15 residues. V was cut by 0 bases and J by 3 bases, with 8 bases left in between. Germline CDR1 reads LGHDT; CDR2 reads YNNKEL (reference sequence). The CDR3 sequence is CASSQEATANEKLFF. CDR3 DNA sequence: TGTGCCAGCAGCCAAGAGGCGACAGCTAATGAAAAACTGTTTTTT.

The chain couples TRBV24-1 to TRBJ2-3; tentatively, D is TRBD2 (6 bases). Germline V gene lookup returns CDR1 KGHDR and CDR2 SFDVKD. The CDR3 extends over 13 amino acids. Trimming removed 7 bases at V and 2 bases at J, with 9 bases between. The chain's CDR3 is CATSGTATDTQYF. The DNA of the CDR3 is TGTGCCACCAGCGGGACTGCCACAGATACGCAGTATTTT.

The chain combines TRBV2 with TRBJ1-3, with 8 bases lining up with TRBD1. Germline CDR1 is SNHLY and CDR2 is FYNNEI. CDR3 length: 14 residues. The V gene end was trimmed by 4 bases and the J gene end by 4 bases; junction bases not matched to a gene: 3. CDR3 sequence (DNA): TGTGCCAGCAGTGGGACAGGGTTGGGAAACACCATATATTTT. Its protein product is CASSGTGLGNTIYF. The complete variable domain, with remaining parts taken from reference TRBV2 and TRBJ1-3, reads EPEVTQTPSHQVTQMGQEVILRCVPISNHLYFYWYRQILGQKVEFLVSFYNNEISEKSEIFDDQFSVERPDGSNFTLKIRSTKLEDSAMYFCASSGTGLGNTIYFGEGSWLTVV.

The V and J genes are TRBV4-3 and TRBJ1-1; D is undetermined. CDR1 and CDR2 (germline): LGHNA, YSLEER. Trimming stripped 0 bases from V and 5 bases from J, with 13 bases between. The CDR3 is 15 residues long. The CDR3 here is CASSQDRGVRTEAFF. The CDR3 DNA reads TGCGCCAGCAGCCAAGATCGGGGAGTTAGGACTGAAGCTTTCTTT.

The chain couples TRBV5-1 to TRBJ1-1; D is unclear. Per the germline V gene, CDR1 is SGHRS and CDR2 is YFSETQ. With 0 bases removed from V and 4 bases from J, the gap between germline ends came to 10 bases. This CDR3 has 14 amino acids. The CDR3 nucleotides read TGCGCCAGCAGCTTGGCCGCAGGAGGCACTGAAGCTTTCTTT. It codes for CASSLAAGGTEAFF.

The CDR3 sequence is CASSLVPQRINTEAFF. The CDR3 coding sequence is TGTGCCAGCAGCTTGGTCCCTCAGAGGATAAACACTGAAGCTTTCTTT. The genes are TRBV5-5 and TRBJ1-1; D unresolved. Deletions cut 0 bases from V and 2 bases from J, with 14 bases between. The CDR3 contains 16 residues. Germline V gene sequence: CDR1 SGHKS, CDR2 YYEKEE (reference sequence).

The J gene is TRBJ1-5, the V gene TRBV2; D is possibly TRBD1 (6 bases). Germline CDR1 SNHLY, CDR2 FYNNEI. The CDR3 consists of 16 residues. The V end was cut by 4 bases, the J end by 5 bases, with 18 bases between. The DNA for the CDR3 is TGTGCCAGCAGTGGAATGATGGGACAACACTATCAGCCCCAGCATTTT. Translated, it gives CASSGMMGQHYQPQHF.

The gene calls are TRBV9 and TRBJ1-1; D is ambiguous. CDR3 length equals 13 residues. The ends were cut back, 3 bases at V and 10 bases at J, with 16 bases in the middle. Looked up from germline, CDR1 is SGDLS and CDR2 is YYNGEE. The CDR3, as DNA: TGTGCCAGCAGCGACCGATCGGGAACCCGAGCTTTCTTT. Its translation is CASSDRSGTRAFF. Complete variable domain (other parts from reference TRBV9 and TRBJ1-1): DSGVTQTPKHLITATGQRVTLRCSPRSGDLSVYWYQQSLDQGLQFLIQYYNGEERAKGNILERFSAQQFPDLHSELNLSSLELGDSALYFCASSDRSGTRAFFGQGTRLTVV.

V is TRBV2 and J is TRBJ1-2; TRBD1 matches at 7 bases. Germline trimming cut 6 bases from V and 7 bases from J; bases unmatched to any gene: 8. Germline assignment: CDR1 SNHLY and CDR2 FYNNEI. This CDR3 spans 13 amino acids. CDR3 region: CASSLYRGGGYTF. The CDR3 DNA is TGTGCCAGCAGCCTGTACAGGGGCGGTGGCTACACCTTC.

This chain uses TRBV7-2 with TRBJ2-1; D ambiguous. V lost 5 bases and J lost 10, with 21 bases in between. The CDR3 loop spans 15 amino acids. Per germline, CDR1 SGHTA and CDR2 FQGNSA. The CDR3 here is CASSPEVKAGGEQFF. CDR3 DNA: TGTGCCAGCAGCCCAGAGGTAAAGGCTGGCGGAGAGCAGTTCTTC.

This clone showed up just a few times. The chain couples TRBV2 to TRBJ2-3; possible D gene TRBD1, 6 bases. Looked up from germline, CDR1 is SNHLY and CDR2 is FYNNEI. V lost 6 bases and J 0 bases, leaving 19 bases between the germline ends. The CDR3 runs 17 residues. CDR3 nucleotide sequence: TGTGCCAGCAGCACGTGGGGGCGTCCGACTAGCACAGATACGCAGTATTTT. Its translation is CASSTWGRPTSTDTQYF.

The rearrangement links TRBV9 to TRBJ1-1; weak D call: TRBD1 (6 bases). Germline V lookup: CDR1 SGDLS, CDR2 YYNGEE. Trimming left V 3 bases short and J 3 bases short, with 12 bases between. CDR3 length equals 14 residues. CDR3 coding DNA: TGTGCCAGCAGCGAAGACAGGAGCTACACTGAAGCTTTCTTT. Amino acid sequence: CASSEDRSYTEAFF.

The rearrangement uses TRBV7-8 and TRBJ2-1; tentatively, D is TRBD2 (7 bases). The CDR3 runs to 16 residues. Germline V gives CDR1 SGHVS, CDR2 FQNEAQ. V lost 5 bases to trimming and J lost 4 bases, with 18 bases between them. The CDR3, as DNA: TGTGCCAGCAGCCCTGGAGGACTAGGGGGATACAATGAGCAGTTCTTC. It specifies CASSPGGLGGYNEQFF.

CDR3 protein: CASSLFLATQYF. CDR3 DNA: TGTGCCAGCAGCTTATTCCTGGCTACGCAGTATTTT. This chain connects TRBV7-2 to TRBJ2-3; D ambiguous. In germline, CDR1 is SGHTA, CDR2 FQGNSA. Trimming pared 2 bases from V and 8 bases from J, leaving 8 bases between. CDR3 length: 12 residues.

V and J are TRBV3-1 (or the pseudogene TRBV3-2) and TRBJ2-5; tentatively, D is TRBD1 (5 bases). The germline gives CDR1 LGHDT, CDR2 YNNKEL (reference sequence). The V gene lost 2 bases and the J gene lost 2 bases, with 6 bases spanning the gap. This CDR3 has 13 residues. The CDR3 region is CASSQRGQETQYF. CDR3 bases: TGTGCCAGCAGCCAAAGGGGACAAGAGACCCAGTACTTC.

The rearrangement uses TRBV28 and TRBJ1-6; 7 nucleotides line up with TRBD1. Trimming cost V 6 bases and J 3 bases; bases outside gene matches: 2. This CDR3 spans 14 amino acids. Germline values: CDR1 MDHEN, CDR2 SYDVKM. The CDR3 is CASSQGGYNSPLHF. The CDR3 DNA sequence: TGTGCCAGCAGCCAGGGGGGCTATAATTCACCCCTCCACTTT. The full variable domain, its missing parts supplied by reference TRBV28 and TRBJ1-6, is DVKVTQSSRYLVKRTGEKVFLECVQDMDHENMFWYRQDPGLGLRLIYFSYDVKMKEKGDIPEGYSVSREKKERFSLILESASTNQTSMYLCASSQGGYNSPLHFGNGTRLTVT.

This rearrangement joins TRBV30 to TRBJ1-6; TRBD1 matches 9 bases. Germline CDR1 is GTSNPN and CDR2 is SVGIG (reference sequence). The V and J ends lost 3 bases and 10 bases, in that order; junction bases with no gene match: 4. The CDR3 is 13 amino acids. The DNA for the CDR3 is TGTGCCTGGAGGACAGGGGGAGACTCACCCCTCCACTTT. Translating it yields CAWRTGGDSPLHF.

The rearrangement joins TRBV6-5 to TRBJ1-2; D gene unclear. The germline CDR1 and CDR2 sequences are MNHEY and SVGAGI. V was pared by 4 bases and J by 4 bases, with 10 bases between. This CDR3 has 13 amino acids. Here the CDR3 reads CASSFRAGYGYTF. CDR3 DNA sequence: TGTGCCAGCAGTTTCCGTGCGGGCTATGGCTACACCTTC.

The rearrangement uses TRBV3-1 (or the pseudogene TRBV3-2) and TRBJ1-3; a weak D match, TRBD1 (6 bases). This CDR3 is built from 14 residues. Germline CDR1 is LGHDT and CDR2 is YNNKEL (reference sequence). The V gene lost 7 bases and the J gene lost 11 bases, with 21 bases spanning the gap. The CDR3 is CASTSGGGETAIYF. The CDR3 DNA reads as TGTGCCAGCACTTCGGGGGGGGGCGAGACAGCCATATATTTT.

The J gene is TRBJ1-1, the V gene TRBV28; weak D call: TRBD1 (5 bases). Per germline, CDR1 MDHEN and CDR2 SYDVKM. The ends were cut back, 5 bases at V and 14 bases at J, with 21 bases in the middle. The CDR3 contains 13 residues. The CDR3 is CASSLQNPGGGFF. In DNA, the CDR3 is TGTGCCAGCAGTCTCCAAAACCCCGGGGGTGGGTTCTTT.

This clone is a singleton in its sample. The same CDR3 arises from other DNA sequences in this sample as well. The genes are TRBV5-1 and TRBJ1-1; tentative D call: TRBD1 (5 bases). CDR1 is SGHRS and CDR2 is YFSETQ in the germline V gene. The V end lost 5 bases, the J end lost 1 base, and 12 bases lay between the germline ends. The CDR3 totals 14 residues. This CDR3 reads CASSPQGGNTEAFF. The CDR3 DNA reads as TGCGCCAGCAGTCCCCAGGGAGGGAACACTGAAGCTTTCTTT.

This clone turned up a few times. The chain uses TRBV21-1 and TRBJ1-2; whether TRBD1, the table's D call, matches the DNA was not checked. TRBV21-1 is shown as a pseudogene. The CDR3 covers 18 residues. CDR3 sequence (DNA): TGTGCCAGCAGCACTCACCCAGGACAGGGCATTTTTCACTATGGCTACACCTTC. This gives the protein CASSTHPGQGIFHYGYTF.